The source of this T cell receptor beta chain is a study of T cell repertoires in cytomegalovirus infection. Across the study: Public TCR beta signatures provided an indication of both CMV infection and a matching HLA type. Study-level findings and limits: HLA-C-restricted, CMV-specific TCR beta clonotypes were dominant ex vivo.

TCRdb re-called the reads through MiXCR, storing one row per CDR3 protein. The table has under 450,000 distinct CDR3 sequences, nearly 35% seen once. V lost 6 bases, J lost 0 bases, and 4 bases stayed unmatched. This CDR3 has 14 amino acids. Germline-derived CDR1 and CDR2 are MNHNS and SASEGT. This clonotype was seen a few times. Its antigen is not identified. The chain employs TRBV6-1 and TRBJ1-1; 7 bases line up with TRBD1. This TCR derives from a human donor in good health (CMV status not recorded). Some clones in this sample may be carry-over from other donors' samples. This specimen was cultured PBMCs, taken from culture after CMV antigen stimulation. CDR3 DNA: TGTGCCAGCAGGACAGGGACCATGAACACTGAAGCTTTCTTT. Residues: CASRTGTMNTEAFF.